Listed below are T cell receptor beta chains from one sample, sequenced in a study of T cell changes during pregnancy in multiple sclerosis. The table came from immunoSEQ multiplex PCR; TCRdb's copy has only in-frame clones and leaves some out. This sample has 70,000 to 80,000 clones, with approximately 92% found just once. Material: peripheral blood, obtained in the first trimester of pregnancy. These receptors all stem from a female donor with multiple sclerosis, enrolled in a pregnancy study. The CDR3 runs from the conserved cysteine through the conserved F or W. The D gene is left open where the match is weak. Expanded clones are given a class, and other clones once, few, many or no size at all.

j_call cdr3_length v_call clone_size d_call cdr3_aa
TRBJ2-7 13 TRBV5-5 - - CASTKTGAYEQYF
TRBJ2-5 15 TRBV7-9 - - CASTAGAHYQETQYF
TRBJ2-3 12 TRBV11-3 - - CASSNGVNTQYF
TRBJ1-5 15 TRBV2 - TRBD1 CASSLGQERNQPQHF
TRBJ2-7 11 TRBV2 - - CASSGSGKQYF
TRBJ1-1 16 TRBV18 - - CASSSRERVGNTEAFF
TRBJ2-7 15 TRBV27 - TRBD2 CASRDPGTSGYEQYF
TRBJ1-5 14 TRBV27 - TRBD1 CASSSSGTDQPQHF
TRBJ1-5 13 TRBV7-6 few - CASSSGSNQPQHF
TRBJ2-7 13 TRBV7-3 - - CASSLKSGVEQYF
TRBJ1-1 13 TRBV5-1 - - CASSLDQNTEAFF
TRBJ2-1 14 TRBV25-1 - - CASSALSYTGWQFF
TRBJ2-7 14 TRBV2 - TRBD1 CASSETGGRGEQYF
TRBJ2-6 13 TRBV7-9 - - CASRMDGTNVLTF
TRBJ2-1 14 TRBV10-3 - - CAISEVQGGNEQFF
TRBJ1-1 18 TRBV10-3 once TRBD1 CAISESVWDRGSNTEAFF
TRBJ2-7 17 TRBV27 - TRBD2 CASSFAPGTSRTYEQYF
TRBJ1-1 13 TRBV7-3 - - CASSLIPDTEAFF
TRBJ2-1 15 TRBV19 - TRBD1 CASSGQGSSYNEQFF
TRBJ2-1 16 TRBV7-3 - TRBD2 CASSSPLAGVSNEQFF
TRBJ1-1 13 TRBV19 few TRBD1 CATLGTGGTEAFF
TRBJ2-2 18 TRBV4-2 - TRBD1 CASSQGPGTGGFTGELFF
TRBJ2-7 15 TRBV28 - - CASSSTGDLPYEQYF
TRBJ2-2 15 TRBV5-4 - TRBD1 CASSPGQGGPGELFF
TRBJ1-1 13 TRBV14 - - CASSLRGGTEAFF
TRBJ1-2 15 TRBV11-2 - TRBD1 CASSSIRTGGTGYTF
TRBJ2-7 15 TRBV7-2 - - CASSLGGRANYEQYF
TRBJ2-7 16 TRBV7-8 - TRBD2 CASSQTSGRPSYEQYF
TRBJ2-5 14 TRBV7-6 - - CASSSSSYQETQYF
TRBJ2-4 12 TRBV14 many - CASSPRGYIQYF
TRBJ2-1 16 TRBV28 once TRBD2 CASSTPSSGGNNEQFF
TRBJ2-1 14 TRBV29-1 - - CSVDDEKGYNEQFF
TRBJ2-1 9 TRBV10-2 - - CASGTEQFF
TRBJ2-3 16 TRBV29-1 - TRBD2 CSVGLLSGSWTDTQYF
TRBJ2-1 16 TRBV2 - TRBD1 CASSITGGRSYNEQFF
TRBJ1-3 14 TRBV5-1 - - CASRSGPSGNTIYF
TRBJ1-1 10 TRBV23-1 - - CASSQRRRVF
TRBJ1-1 13 TRBV6-6 - - CASKRGVDTEAFF
TRBJ1-5 17 TRBV10-3 - - CAISESPGEASNQPQHF
TRBJ2-1 19 TRBV10-1 - TRBD2 CASSEVVLAGGPRYNEQFF
TRBJ2-3 16 TRBV5-1 once TRBD2 CASSLIGTTFTDTQYF
TRBJ2-3 15 TRBV6-1 - TRBD2 CASSEVVAGGGSQYF
TRBJ2-1 15 TRBV9 - TRBD2 CASSVVAGLYNEQFF
TRBJ1-2 13 TRBV28 - - CASSLGLGAGYTF
TRBJ2-4 13 TRBV2 - - CAARGLAKNIQYF
TRBJ2-7 15 TRBV9 - TRBD2 CASSVEGTSLHEQYF
TRBJ2-1 17 TRBV15 - - CATSGHRVWTLYNEQFF
TRBJ2-1 16 TRBV25-1 - TRBD1 CASSGKEQGWIDEQFF
TRBJ1-2 12 TRBV7-2 - - CASQTTGDGYTF